This T cell receptor (beta chain) stems from a study of cytomegalovirus exposure and HLA in healthy donors. Points from the study as a whole: High sensitivity and specificity were reportedly achieved when the classifier diagnosed cytomegalovirus status.

The PCR employed 60 Vbeta primers together with 13 Jbeta primers. Some clones are missing from TCRdb's copy, which holds only in-frame ones; the method was immunoSEQ multiplex PCR. The data hold some 140,000 clones, with 75% to 90% observed a single time. This clone was seen a single time. Its antigen is as yet unknown. Germline CDR1 and CDR2: SGHAT and FQDESV (reference sequence). CDR3 size: 11 residues. With 3 bases removed from V and 9 bases from J, the gap between germline ends came to 6 bases. The gene calls are TRBV11-1 and TRBJ1-3; D remains unclear. The sequencing sample was made of PBMCs. The TCR was taken from a man in his forties in good health and CMV-seronegative. The chain's CDR3 is CASSFGGTIYF. CDR3 bases: TGTGCCAGCAGCTTTGGAGGCACCATATATTTT.